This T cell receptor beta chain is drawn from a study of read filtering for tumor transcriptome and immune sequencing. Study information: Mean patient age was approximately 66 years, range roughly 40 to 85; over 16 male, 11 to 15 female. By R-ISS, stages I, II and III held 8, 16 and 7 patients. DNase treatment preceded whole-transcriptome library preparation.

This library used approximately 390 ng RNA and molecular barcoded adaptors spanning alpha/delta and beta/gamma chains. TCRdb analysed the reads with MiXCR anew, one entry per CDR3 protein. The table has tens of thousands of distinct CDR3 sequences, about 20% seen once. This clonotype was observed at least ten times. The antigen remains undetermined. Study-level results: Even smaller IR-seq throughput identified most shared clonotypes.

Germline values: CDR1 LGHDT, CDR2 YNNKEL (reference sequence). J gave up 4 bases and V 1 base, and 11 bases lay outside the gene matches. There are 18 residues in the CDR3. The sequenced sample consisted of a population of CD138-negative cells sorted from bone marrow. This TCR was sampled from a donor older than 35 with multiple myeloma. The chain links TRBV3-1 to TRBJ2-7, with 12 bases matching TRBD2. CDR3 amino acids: CASSQVLAGGPTSYEQYF. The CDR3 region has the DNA TGTGCCAGCAGCCAAGTCCTAGCGGGAGGGCCGACGAGTTACGAGCAGTACTTC.